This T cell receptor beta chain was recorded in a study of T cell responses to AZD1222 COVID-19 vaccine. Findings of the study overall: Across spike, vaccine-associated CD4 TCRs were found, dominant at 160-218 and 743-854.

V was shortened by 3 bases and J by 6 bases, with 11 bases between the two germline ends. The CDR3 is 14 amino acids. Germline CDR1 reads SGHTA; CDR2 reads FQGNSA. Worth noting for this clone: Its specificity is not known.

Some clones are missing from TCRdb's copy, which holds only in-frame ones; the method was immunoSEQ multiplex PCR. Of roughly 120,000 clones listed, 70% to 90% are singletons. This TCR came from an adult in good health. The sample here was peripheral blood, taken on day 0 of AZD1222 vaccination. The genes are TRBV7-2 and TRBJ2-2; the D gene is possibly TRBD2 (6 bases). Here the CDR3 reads CASSLGLYAGELFF. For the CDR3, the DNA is TGTGCCAGCAGCTTGGGACTTTATGCCGGGGAGCTGTTTTTT.